One sample yielded the 8 T cell receptor beta chains listed below, sequenced in a study of tumor-infiltrating lymphocytes in localized non-small cell lung cancer. The assay was immunoSEQ multiplex PCR, and TCRdb's table has in-frame clones only and misses some. This table holds 25,000 to 30,000 clones, approximately 83% found once. Sequencing was carried out using lung tumor tissue. The receptors derive from a human donor with non-small cell lung cancer.

This clone has only one observation. CDR3: CSVVTGGREQYF. In nucleotides, the CDR3 is TGCAGCGTAGTAACAGGGGGCCGCGAGCAGTACTTC. The V call is TRBV29-1, the J call TRBJ2-7, with 9 bases identical to TRBD1. V shed 6 bases and J 6 bases; nucleotides not matched to a gene: 6. This CDR3 comprises 12 residues. Per germline, CDR1 SQVTM and CDR2 ANQGSEA.

The rearrangement links TRBV15 to TRBJ2-5, with D perhaps matching TRBD1 (5 bases). With 4 bases removed from V and 5 bases from J, the gap between germline ends came to 8 bases. Germline V gene sequence: CDR1 LNHNV, CDR2 YYDKDF (reference sequence). The length of the CDR3 is 12 residues. The DNA for the CDR3 is TGTGCCACCAGCAAGGGGTACGAGACCCAGTACTTC. This encodes CATSKGYETQYF.

This chain links TRBV29-1 with TRBJ1-2, with D uncertain. The CDR3 totals 11 residues. V gave up 5 bases and J gave up 4 bases, with 8 bases separating them. Germline-derived CDR1 and CDR2 are SQVTM and ANQGSEA. The CDR3 is CSVLGGYGYTF. CDR3 sequence (DNA): TGCAGCGTTCTGGGCGGCTATGGCTACACCTTC.

This clone was detected a few times. This sequence joins TRBV13 and TRBJ2-2, with unresolved D. Germline V gives CDR1 PRHDT, CDR2 FYEKMQ (reference sequence). The V gene lost 8 bases and the J gene lost 4 bases, with 5 bases spanning the gap. The CDR3 runs to 11 residues. The CDR3 nucleotides read TGTGCCAGCGGCCGCACCGGGGAGCTGTTTTTT. The encoded protein is CASGRTGELFF.

The chain joins TRBV7-9 to TRBJ2-6; 8 nucleotides agree with TRBD1. The CDR3 has 18 residues. V dropped 6 bases and J dropped 0; count of bases not matched to a gene: 10. Germline CDR1 SEHNR, CDR2 FQNEAQ (reference sequence). CDR3 nucleotides: TGTGCCAGCAGGCCGGCAGGACAGGGAAACTCTGGGGCCAACGTCCTGACTTTC. This encodes CASRPAGQGNSGANVLTF.

The chain couples TRBV10-3 to TRBJ1-1; D call uncertain. The V gene's germline CDR1 is ENHRY and CDR2 SYGVKD. V was pared by 0 bases and J by 7 bases, with 6 bases between. The CDR3 runs to 12 residues. The CDR3 DNA sequence: TGTGCCATCAGTGAGTCCGGGCGTGAAGCTTTCTTT. This encodes CAISESGREAFF.

This rearrangement joins TRBV25-1 to TRBJ2-5; 9 bases fit TRBD1. The CDR3 extends over 15 amino acids. CDR1 and CDR2 (germline): MGHDK, SYGVNS. V shed 2 bases and J 7 bases; nucleotides not matched to a gene: 8. The CDR3 nucleotides are TGTGCCAGCAGTGAAGGCGGGACAGGGTTCGGGACCCAGTACTTC. Translated, it gives CASSEGGTGFGTQYF. Filled out from reference TRBV25-1 and TRBJ2-5, the complete variable domain reads EADIYQTPRYLVIGTGKKITLECSQTMGHDKMYWYQQDPGMELHLIHYSYGVNSTEKGDLSSESTVSRIRTEHFPLTLESARPSHTSQYLCASSEGGTGFGTQYFGPGTRLLVL.

V usage is TRBV20-1 and J usage is TRBJ1-2, with TRBD1 as a possible D gene (5 bases). Deletions cut 5 bases from V and 6 bases from J, with 10 bases between. Looked up from germline, CDR1 is DFQATT and CDR2 is SNEGSKA (reference sequence). This CDR3 region has 11 residues. CDR3: CSAGGQNGYTF. CDR3 in DNA: TGCAGTGCTGGAGGACAAAATGGCTACACCTTC.